The T cell receptor (beta chain) under discussion was sequenced for a study of cytomegalovirus exposure and HLA in healthy donors (dated 2017 in TCRdb). About the study as a whole: An earlier analysis of roughly 630 of the donors reported about 290 Gb of sequence data and 117 million unique TCR beta sequences from 150 million to 200 million T cells. The genetic ancestry cluster associated with self-reported Caucasian donors included approximately 85% of the 300 to 400 genotyped donors. The study combined high-throughput TCR immunosequencing, statistical association of individual TCRs with disease status, and machine learning to predict cytomegalovirus infection status. The T cell repertoires of about 700 subjects were profiled by immunosequencing and related to cytomegalovirus serostatus. In an earlier analysis of around 540 of the donors, high-throughput TCR beta sequencing was used to judge whether each TCR beta V gene segment behaved as functional or pseudogenic. Donor age, sex, ethnicity and CMV serostatus were collected together with the repertoire data. A later genetic analysis took genome-wide SNP genotypes for about three fifths of the roughly 670 donors and used that subset as a discovery cohort. Across around 400 genotyped donors of the cohort, an average of roughly 250,000 unique TCR beta nucleotide sequences per donor were sequenced, and 15% to 20% of those sequences were non-productive. Typing coverage varied by locus: about 620-630 donors for A, B, C, DRB1 and DQB1; some 520 for DQA1; nearly 610 for DPA1; 450 to 480 for DPB1. A separate validation cohort of 100 to 150 different subjects was used in addition to the 666-subject first cohort. The study was designed to test whether signatures of past pathogen exposure could be identified by cataloging public T cell receptors. An early release that covered several hundred HLA-typed donors contained approximately 300 gigabases of sequencing data and about 93 million unique TCR sequences. In the later analysis, no new phenotypic data were used to find candidate immune exposures; instead, reliance was placed on TCR beta sequences and their occurrence across donors. All discovery cohort repertoires had been generated using a single sequencing platform. To study patterns of TCR occurrence, a later analysis re-analyzed previously published TCR beta repertoires from 666 donors and added high-resolution HLA genotyping. Because of strong linkage in the cohort, roughly five DR-DQ haplotypes were treated as single units for association and clustering. Class I and class II HLA loci were covered by the typing at four-digit resolution.

As to this clone: Its antigen is currently not known. The sample holds no much larger clone one base away, and base qualities are not on file.

Summary of the overall study and its limitations: HLA typing was unavailable for some donors at each locus, so association tests used only the typed subset. Correlated functional status among segregating V segments might be attributable to linkage disequilibrium, but an unknown experimental factor could not be ruled out. A further reported finding was that TCR beta sequences accurately predicted the HLA-A and HLA-B alleles for most subjects in the first cohort. Cytomegalovirus status was reported to be diagnosed by the classifier with high specificity and sensitivity in both the original and validation cohorts. In a later analysis, HLA-associated TCR beta chains showed more clonal expansion and lower generation probabilities than non-associated chains that were equally common. A total of 150 or so TCR beta chains were listed by the study as associated with cytomegalovirus. For the cohort, immune exposure information was limited to CMV serostatus. A group of highly shared sequence variants was considered likely to be a technical artifact of the sequencing pipeline. A later analysis associated about 16,000 TCR beta sequences with specific HLA alleles at a false discovery rate of 0.05. A later analysis found that TCR association rates varied across HLA loci, with DRB1 alleles showing the most associated TCRs and HLA-C alleles the fewest. According to a later analysis, parvovirus B19, influenza, CMV and Epstein-Barr virus appeared linked to several top co-occurrence clusters. According to a later analysis, most CMV-associated TCR beta chains appeared to be HLA-restricted, and the HLA associations seemed to be driven largely by CMV exposure. Across donors, most TCR sequences were observed very rarely, whereas some public TCRs were present in many individuals. In an earlier analysis of some 500 of the donors, most TCR beta V segments were observed in productive rearrangements about 90% or about 30% of the time, broadly matching IMGT annotations. When HLA alleles, especially DR and DQ, strongly co-occurred, TCR associations were difficult to assign to individual alleles. In a later genetic analysis, fewer N-insertions in productive TCRs were reported among donors in an Asian-associated ancestry cluster than the roughly 640-donor mean. Presence/absence analyses assumed roughly uniform sequencing depth across donors, an assumption that may not hold. According to the authors, the approach could potentially be generalized to other disease states and immunological phenotypes. This cohort had only TCR beta chains sequenced, and the lack of alpha or paired-chain data limited which features could be detected. Because counts were too low, roughly 18 rarely observed V segments, including chromosome 9 orphons, were left out of the earlier analysis of several hundred of the donors. Three of the identified cytomegalovirus-associated TCR beta chains were confirmed in vitro to be specific for cytomegalovirus antigens. V-gene and J-gene trimming of TCR beta chains was associated with a missense DCLRE1C variant in a later genetic analysis, and the association was replicated in an independent cohort.

Receptors were amplified or captured by the immunoSEQ multiplex PCR assay. For the multiplex PCR, a mixture combining 60 forward primers for TCR Vbeta segments and 13 reverse primers for TCR Jbeta segments was used. The CDR3 region of rearranged TCR beta genes was amplified from genomic DNA by a multiplex PCR assay. The Illumina HiSeq System was used to sequence the amplified TCR beta libraries as 87-base-pair reads. As for how the authors treated the data: Across the 700 or so repertoires, a later analysis counted 60 million to 90 million unique TCR beta chains, roughly 11 million of which were shared by at least two donors. A nearest-neighbor algorithm error-corrected the raw reads and collapsed the reads into unique sequences, merging closely related sequences to remove PCR and sequencing errors. CDR3 sequences were aligned to IMGT reference sequences to assign V, D and J gene segments. For a sequence to be retained, a match of at least six nucleotides to both a V gene segment and a J gene segment was required. A rearrangement was called productive if the CDR3 had no stop codons and remained in frame with V and J, and every other rearrangement was called non-productive. Following IMGT convention, CDR3 was defined as the stretch from the second conserved V-encoded cysteine up to the conserved J-encoded phenylalanine. In an earlier analysis of more than 550 of the donors, sequences lacking an unambiguous match to a single V gene segment were excluded. An earlier analysis of fewer than 750 of the donors called V segments functional above 56.7% productive rearrangements and segregating when the between-donor standard deviation exceeded 5%. A statistical classification framework was built for diagnosing cytomegalovirus status from the catalog of TCR beta chain sequences. In a later analysis, V and J genes were assigned by comparing TCR nucleotide sequences against IMGT/GENE-DB human TR gene sequences. In a later analysis, CDR3 sequences and most-parsimonious VDJ recombination scenarios were assigned using the TCRdist pipeline. In a later analysis, each TCR beta chain was defined by its CDR3 amino acid sequence together with its V-gene family, and reads lacking a unique V-gene family were excluded. In a later analysis, 450 to 600 highly shared, low-generation-probability nucleotide sequences were removed to address suspected cross-contamination and a sequencing artifact. For each public chain, a later analysis derived a clonal expansion index from normalized ranks of inferred template counts within each repertoire. Generation probabilities in a later analysis came from a VDJ recombination model fitted to out-of-frame rearrangements, and those results were checked against IGoR. In a later analysis, hypergeometric tests were used to score TCR-TCR, TCR-HLA and TCR-CMV co-occurrence, with a repertoire-size bias correction applied to TCR pairs. To estimate false discovery rates, a later analysis permuted the HLA or CMV assignments 20 times. In a later analysis, co-occurring TCRs were grouped with DBSCAN, and TCRdist sequence similarity was added when clustering was performed within HLA-allele-positive subsets. Repertoires with fewer than 30,000 or more than 120,000 public chains, plus five repertoires with anomalous nucleotide sharing, were excluded from co-occurrence clustering. In TCRdb, the immuneACCESS table is reduced to in-frame sequences with V and J assigned. These tables do not hold every clone; where another copy was compared, an unresolved V gene accounts for under half, and the others remain unexplained. D and trimming were read from the DNA, whereas the V and J calls and clone size are those reported in that table. The table for this sample lists more than 95,000 clones; approximately 80% of them were counted only once. The ten largest clonotypes hold about 3.5% of the sample.

The cohort was made up of roughly 670 healthy bone marrow donors. At the time of sampling, all cohort members were nominally healthy, though unrecorded immune exposures were likely present. The donor tested CMV seronegative, placing the donor among the 350 or so seronegative members of the cohort. Every donor gave a peripheral blood sample, and the peripheral blood mononuclear cells from that sample were used for TCR beta sequencing. The Qiagen DNeasy Blood Extraction Kit was used to extract genomic DNA from the blood cell samples. The sequencing input was PBMCs. The receptor's source is a man aged 25-45 years in good health and CMV-seronegative.

The nucleotide sequence is given as TGCGCCAGCAGCCAAGAAGGAGGGACAGGGGACTATGGCTACACCTTC. This sequence encodes CASSQEGGTGDYGYTF. Recombination linked TRBV4-1 to TRBJ1-2; TRBD1 matches 10 bases in the middle. From its cysteine to its phenylalanine, the CDR3 spans 16 amino acids. Just CDR3 DNA is preserved here, 48 bases in frame from base 1. Relative to germline, V is missing 0 bases and J is missing 3 bases, with 4 bases of the junction outside any gene match. CDR1 and CDR2, per the germline V gene, are MGHRA and YSYEKL.